The subject of this entry is one T cell receptor (beta chain). J lost 5 bases, V lost 8 bases, and 4 bases had no gene match. Germline V lookup: CDR1 MNHEY, CDR2 SVGAGI. The length of the CDR3 is 13 residues. These data come from a study of blood T cell repertoires in COVID-19. Study at large: Sample material is recorded as cDNA or gDNA derived from T cells, B-cell-depleted T cells, or PBMCs.

Seattle-derived patients entered the study during active infection and were followed longitudinally. The assay was immunoSEQ multiplex PCR, and TCRdb's table has in-frame clones only and misses some. The data contain approximately 270,000 clones, 88% of them singletons. Sequenced input: peripheral blood. The sequence was collected from a woman aged 25-40 years with COVID-19, enrolled during active disease. The chain links TRBV6-5 to TRBJ1-5, with 9 bases lining up with TRBD1. The CDR3 DNA reads TGTGCCAGCGAAGACAGGGGGGATCAGCCCCAGCATTTT. It translates to CASEDRGDQPQHF.